The source of this T cell receptor beta chain is a study of circulating CD8 cells and anti-PD-1 response in melanoma. Points from the study as a whole: Diversity ranked highest in DNEG and lowest in TIGIT subsets. A small cohort with few responders supplied the baseline and M1 comparisons.

Sorting of live CD3+CD8+TCRalphabeta+ cells by PD-1 and/or TIGIT gave four subsets. Using 15 ng of total RNA, TCR libraries were made with the QIAseq Immune Repertoire TCR panel. TCRdb passed the reads through MiXCR, listing each CDR3 protein once. The profile shows over 1,000 distinct CDR3 sequences, about 9.4% of them singletons. CDR1 is MNHEY, CDR2 SMNVEV, per germline (reference sequence). Trimming took 4 bases from V and 5 from J, leaving 6 bases between them. The CDR3 contains 12 residues. On this clonotype: Its antigen is not identified.

This chain links TRBV27 with TRBJ2-1, with D uncertain. The origin of this receptor is a human donor with melanoma. The source material was CD8+ T cells from PBMCs, sampled at baseline or after one month of anti-PD-1 therapy (not recorded which). CDR3 in amino acids: CASSSTDNEQFF. CDR3 in DNA: TGTGCCAGCAGTTCCACAGACAATGAGCAGTTCTTC.